This T cell receptor beta chain was captured in a study of cytotoxic CD8 clonotypes in ibrutinib-treated CLL. The repertoire was sequenced with immunoSEQ multiplex PCR; TCRdb's copy has only in-frame clones and lacks some. In the table there are roughly 190,000 clones, about 72% of which are singletons. Study-wide findings and caveats: Samples were collected at differing times from sustained-remission and progressing patients. Whereas clonality rose at ibrutinib response, it declined toward baseline at progression.

Germline values: CDR1 SGHTA, CDR2 FQGNSA. V shed 1 base and J shed 3 bases, with 14 bases lying between them. CDR3 length: 16 amino acids. Genomic DNA for TCR beta libraries, about 1.8 micrograms, came from cryopreserved PBMCs. Points on this clone: The antigen is undetermined.

The V gene is TRBV7-2, the J gene TRBJ2-3, with D possibly TRBD2 on 5 matching bases. The clonotype originates from a human donor with chronic lymphocytic leukemia. Sequencing was performed on PBMCs, taken after 24 months of ibrutinib treatment. CDR3 residues: CASSLESTGVTDTQYF. CDR3 bases: TGTGCCAGCAGCTTAGAGTCTACCGGGGTTACAGATACGCAGTATTTT.